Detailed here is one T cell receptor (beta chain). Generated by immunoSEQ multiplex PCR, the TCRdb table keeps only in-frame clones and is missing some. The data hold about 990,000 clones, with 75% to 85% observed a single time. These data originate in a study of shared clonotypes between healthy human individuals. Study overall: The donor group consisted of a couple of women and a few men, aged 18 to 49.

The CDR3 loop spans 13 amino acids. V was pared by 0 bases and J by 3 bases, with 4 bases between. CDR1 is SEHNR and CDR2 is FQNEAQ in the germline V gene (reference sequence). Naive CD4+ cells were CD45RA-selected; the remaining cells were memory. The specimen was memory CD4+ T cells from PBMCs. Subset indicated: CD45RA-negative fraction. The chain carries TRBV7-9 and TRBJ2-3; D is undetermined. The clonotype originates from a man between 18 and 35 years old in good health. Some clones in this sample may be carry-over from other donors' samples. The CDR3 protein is CASSLALTDTQYF. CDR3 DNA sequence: TGTGCCAGCAGCTTAGCGCTAACAGATACGCAGTATTTT.